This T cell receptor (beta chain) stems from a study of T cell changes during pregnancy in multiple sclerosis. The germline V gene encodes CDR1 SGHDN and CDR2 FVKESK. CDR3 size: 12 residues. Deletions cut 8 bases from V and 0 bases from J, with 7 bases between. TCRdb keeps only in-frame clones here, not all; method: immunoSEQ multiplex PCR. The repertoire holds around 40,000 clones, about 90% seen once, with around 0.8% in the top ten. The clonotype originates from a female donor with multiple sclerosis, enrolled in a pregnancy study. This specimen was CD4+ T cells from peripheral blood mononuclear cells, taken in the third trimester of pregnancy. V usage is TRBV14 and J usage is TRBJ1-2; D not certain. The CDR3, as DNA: TGTGCCAGCTCTCCGGCTAACTATGGCTACACCTTC. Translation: CASSPANYGYTF.